The next 28 T cell receptor beta chains were all read from a single sample in a study of blood T cell repertoires in COVID-19. Libraries were prepared by immunoSEQ multiplex PCR; TCRdb keeps only in-frame clonotypes and omits some of them. The sample shows over 200,000 clones, 88% of them seen only once. The sample was PBMCs or T cells enriched from blood (not recorded which). Every receptor here comes from a woman younger than 45 who had been exposed to COVID-19.

This rearrangement joins TRBV19 to TRBJ1-2; TRBD1 agrees at 8 bases. Germline V lookup: CDR1 LNHDA, CDR2 SQIVND (reference sequence). The CDR3 is 13 amino acids. The ends lost 5 bases at V and 8 bases at J; junction bases unmatched: 7. The CDR3 spells CASSPWTGSGYTF. Here the CDR3 DNA reads TGTGCCAGTAGTCCCTGGACAGGGAGCGGCTACACCTTC.

This rearrangement joins TRBV7-2 to TRBJ1-1; the D is unclear. Germline CDR1 reads SGHTA; CDR2 reads FQGNSA. Trimming pared 3 bases from V and 1 base from J, leaving 12 bases between. This CDR3 has 15 amino acids. In DNA, the CDR3 is TGTGCCAGCAGCTTCTACAGCTTCTCGAACACTGAAGCTTTCTTT. Translation gives CASSFYSFSNTEAFF.

This sequence joins TRBV15 and TRBJ2-7; 7 bases agree with TRBD2. V gave up 0 bases and J gave up 3 bases; unmatched junction bases: 8. The CDR3 consists of 16 residues. From germline, CDR1 is LNHNV and CDR2 YYDKDF (reference sequence). The CDR3 DNA reads TGTGCCACCAGCAGAGAAACCCCGGGGGGTGGCTACGAGCAGTACTTC. Its protein is CATSRETPGGGYEQYF.

The genes are TRBV5-1 and TRBJ2-3, with TRBD2 identical over 11 bases. V lost 4 bases, J lost 3 bases, and 4 bases stayed unmatched. The CDR3 is 15 residues long. The germline gives CDR1 SGHRS, CDR2 YFSETQ. The DNA of the CDR3 is TGCGCCAGCAGCACCCGGACTAGCGGGACAGATACGCAGTATTTT. Translated, it gives CASSTRTSGTDTQYF.

The CDR3 nucleotides read TGTGCCAGCAGTCATACTAGCGGTGAGCAGTTCTTC. Amino acids: CASSHTSGEQFF. The V gene is TRBV11-3, the J gene TRBJ2-1, with TRBD2 matching over 8 bases. The CDR3 spans 12 residues. Germline assignment: CDR1 SGHNT and CDR2 YENEEA. With V trimmed by 6 bases and J by 9 bases, 4 bases remained unmatched.

This clone appeared a single time. This chain links TRBV7-9 with TRBJ1-3; 7 bases match TRBD1. Trimming cost V 7 bases and J 0 bases; bases outside gene matches: 9. Germline V gene sequence: CDR1 SEHNR, CDR2 FQNEAQ (reference sequence). The CDR3 is made up of 16 amino acids. CDR3 region: CASISTDRDSGNTIYF. CDR3 DNA sequence: TGTGCCAGCATTTCTACCGACAGGGACTCTGGAAACACCATATATTTT.

CDR3 amino acids: CASSRGGLTDTQYF. CDR3 coding DNA: TGTGCCAGCAGCCGAGGGGGCCTCACAGATACGCAGTATTTT. The V and J genes are TRBV6-5 and TRBJ2-3, with 7 nucleotides matching TRBD1. J gave up 2 bases and V 6 bases, and 5 bases lay outside the gene matches. Germline CDR1 reads MNHEY; CDR2 reads SVGAGI. CDR3 size: 14 residues.

The genes are TRBV29-1 and TRBJ2-7, with TRBD2 matching over 10 bases. The CDR3 contains 13 residues. V was clipped by 7 bases and J by 5 bases; unmatched bases: 8. Germline CDR1 and CDR2: SQVTM and ANQGSEA. CDR3 protein: CSASGTSVNEQYF. The DNA for the CDR3 is TGCAGCGCCTCCGGGACTAGCGTCAACGAGCAGTACTTC.

CDR3 bases: TGTGCCAGCAGGACATCCGGGACAGTTACCTACGAGCAGTACTTC. Translation: CASRTSGTVTYEQYF. The rearrangement uses TRBV6-5 and TRBJ2-7, with 7 nucleotides matching TRBD1. CDR1 is MNHEY and CDR2 is SVGAGI in the germline V gene. V shed 6 bases and J 2 bases; nucleotides not matched to a gene: 10. This CDR3 region has 15 residues.

The chain combines TRBV7-2 with TRBJ2-6, with D tentatively TRBD1 (5 bases). This CDR3 region has 16 residues. Germline CDR1 SGHTA, CDR2 FQGNSA. With 2 bases removed from V and 1 base from J, the gap between germline ends came to 9 bases. This CDR3 is CASSLLRQSGANVLTF. For the CDR3, the DNA is TGTGCCAGCAGCTTACTCCGACAGTCTGGGGCCAACGTCCTGACTTTC. Full variable domain (missing parts from reference TRBV7-2 and TRBJ2-6): GAGVSQSPSNKVTEKGKDVELRCDPISGHTALYWYRQSLGQGLEFLIYFQGNSAPDKSGLPSDRFSAERTGGSVSTLTIQRTQQEDSAVYLCASSLLRQSGANVLTFGAGSRLTVL.

The chain links TRBV20-1 to TRBJ2-2; D is perhaps TRBD2 (5 bases). Per the germline V gene, CDR1 is DFQATT and CDR2 is SNEGSKA (reference sequence). The CDR3 is 14 amino acids. With 3 bases removed from V and 1 base from J, the gap between germline ends came to 9 bases. The chain's CDR3 is CSASSRGNTGELFF. The CDR3 DNA reads TGCAGTGCTAGTTCTCGGGGGAACACCGGGGAGCTGTTTTTT.

The CDR3 DNA follows: TGTGCCAGCAGTCGACAGGGTGGGGGAGACGAGCAGTACTTC. It codes for CASSRQGGGDEQYF. The chain combines TRBV6-5 with TRBJ2-7; 7 bases align to TRBD1. This CDR3 spans 14 amino acids. The trim removed 5 bases at V and 5 bases at J, leaving 9 bases unmatched. Germline V gene lookup returns CDR1 MNHEY and CDR2 SVGAGI.

This chain uses TRBV19 with TRBJ2-5; weak D call: TRBD2 (5 bases). This CDR3 contains 11 residues. V shed 5 bases and J shed 6 bases, with 7 bases lying between them. Germline V CDR1 and CDR2: LNHDA, SQIVND (reference sequence). The CDR3 loop reads CASSAGQTQYF. Here the CDR3 DNA reads TGTGCCAGTAGTGCGGGCCAGACCCAGTACTTC.

This rearrangement joins TRBV2 to TRBJ2-5; weak D call: TRBD2 (7 bases). Germline V gene data show CDR1 as SNHLY and CDR2 as FYNNEI. The CDR3 spans 16 residues. The V end was cut by 1 base, the J end by 2 bases, with 14 bases between. The CDR3 loop is CASSEGGGRGQETQYF. CDR3 sequence (DNA): TGTGCCAGCAGTGAAGGGGGGGGGCGGGGTCAAGAGACCCAGTACTTC.

The gene calls are TRBV30 and TRBJ2-5; weak D call: TRBD2 (6 bases). CDR3 size: 16 residues. CDR1 and CDR2 from the germline V gene are GTSNPN and SVGIG (reference sequence). Trimming took 2 bases from V and 5 from J, leaving 21 bases between them. The CDR3 region has the DNA TGTGCCTGGAGTATTCGGAGGGAGTGGGCGGATGAGACCCAGTACTTC. It translates to CAWSIRREWADETQYF.

The CDR3 DNA reads as TGCGCCAGCAGCCAAGATTGGAGAACCGGACAGTCCTACGAGCAGTACTTC. Translation: CASSQDWRTGQSYEQYF. The chain combines TRBV4-1 with TRBJ2-7; weak D call: TRBD1 (6 bases). V gave up 0 bases and J gave up 1 base, with 16 bases separating them. Germline lookup yields CDR1 MGHRA and CDR2 YSYEKL. The CDR3 length is 17 residues.

The chain combines TRBV27 with TRBJ1-3, with D tentatively TRBD1 (5 bases). The V and J ends lost 5 bases and 5 bases respectively, with 19 bases between them. The CDR3 covers 16 residues. CDR1 is MNHEY and CDR2 is SMNVEV in the germline V gene (reference sequence). CDR3 in DNA: TGTGCCAGCAGTCCCATAAGTGCAGGGCCAAGAAACACCATATATTTT. This codes for CASSPISAGPRNTIYF.

The rearrangement joins TRBV4-1 to TRBJ1-4; possibly TRBD1 for D (6 bases). This CDR3 region has 16 residues. Trimming stripped 0 bases from V and 4 bases from J, with 12 bases between. Germline CDR1 MGHRA, CDR2 YSYEKL. DNA for the CDR3: TGCGCCAGCAGCCAAGATAGGGGGTTGGTTAATGAAAAACTGTTTTTT. Translated: CASSQDRGLVNEKLFF.

This chain links TRBV2 with TRBJ2-1, with D uncertain. Deletions cut 8 bases from V and 7 bases from J, with 12 bases between. The CDR3 spans 12 residues. Germline CDR1 is SNHLY and CDR2 is FYNNEI. In nucleotides, the CDR3 is TGTGCCAGCCTCGGTAGCCGAAATGAGCAGTTCTTC. This sequence encodes CASLGSRNEQFF.

This chain connects TRBV10-3 to TRBJ1-3; D call uncertain. CDR1 is ENHRY and CDR2 is SYGVKD in the germline V gene. The CDR3 length is 14 residues. V was pared by 6 bases and J by 4 bases, with 13 bases between. In DNA form, the CDR3 reads TGTGCCATCAGGACGGACGCGGGGGGAAACACCATATATTTT. Translation gives CAIRTDAGGNTIYF.

The rearrangement joins TRBV6-6 to TRBJ2-1, with 8 nucleotides matching TRBD2. This CDR3 spans 17 amino acids. J gave up 8 bases and V 5 bases, and 17 bases lay outside the gene matches. In germline, CDR1 is MNHNY, CDR2 SVGAGI (reference sequence). The CDR3 loop reads CASSHTKRERGGDEQFF. DNA of the CDR3: TGTGCCAGCAGTCACACGAAGCGGGAGAGGGGAGGGGATGAGCAGTTCTTC.

CDR3 coding DNA: TGTGCCAGCAGCGTAGGCGCTAGCGGGGGATACGAGCAGTACTTC. It yields the protein CASSVGASGGYEQYF. The rearrangement uses TRBV9 and TRBJ2-7, with 10 bases lining up with TRBD2. Germline V gives CDR1 SGDLS, CDR2 YYNGEE. Trimming at V came to 0 bases and at J to 4 bases, leaving 4 bases not matched to a gene. The CDR3 contains 15 residues.

This chain connects TRBV7-2 to TRBJ2-1; 10 nucleotides agree with TRBD2. The length of the CDR3 is 15 residues. CDR1 is SGHTA and CDR2 is FQGNSA in the germline V gene. V dropped 5 bases and J dropped 8; count of bases not matched to a gene: 9. The CDR3 DNA sequence: TGTGCCAGCAGCCAAGCGGGAGGGGGAAGGCATGAGCAGTTCTTC. Its protein is CASSQAGGGRHEQFF.

This chain connects TRBV4-1 to TRBJ2-7; 8 bases line up with TRBD1. V lost 2 bases and J lost 2; bases outside the gene matches: 5. This CDR3 spans 15 amino acids. Germline V lookup: CDR1 MGHRA, CDR2 YSYEKL. For the CDR3, the DNA is TGCGCCAGCAGCCAAACAGGGGGAGCCCCCTACGAGCAGTACTTC. It encodes CASSQTGGAPYEQYF.

The J gene is TRBJ2-7, the V gene TRBV9, with 7 bases that match TRBD1. Looked up from germline, CDR1 is SGDLS and CDR2 is YYNGEE. The V gene end was trimmed by 4 bases and the J gene end by 7 bases; junction bases not matched to a gene: 11. The CDR3 consists of 14 residues. The CDR3: CASSQEGGRGEQYF. DNA for the CDR3: TGTGCCAGCAGCCAAGAAGGGGGCCGAGGGGAGCAGTACTTC.

The chain combines TRBV29-1 with TRBJ1-2; the D gene is possibly TRBD1 (5 bases). The CDR3 is made up of 13 amino acids. Germline lookup yields CDR1 SQVTM and CDR2 ANQGSEA. The V and J ends lost 2 bases and 3 bases respectively, with 10 bases between them. The CDR3 coding sequence is TGCAGCGTTGAATCGGGACTCCACTATGGCTACACCTTC. This encodes CSVESGLHYGYTF. Looking up the rest from reference TRBV29-1 and TRBJ1-2 gives the full variable domain: SAVISQKPSRDICQRGTSLTIQCQVDSQVTMMFWYRQQPGQSLTLIATANQGSEATYESGFVIDKFPISRPNLTFSTLTVSNMSPEDSSIYLCSVESGLHYGYTFGSGTRLTVV.

The CDR3 nucleotides read TGTGCCAGCAGCCGCGCAGGGGGCGCCAACGAGCAGTACTTC. Its protein is CASSRAGGANEQYF. J is TRBJ2-7 and V is TRBV6-6; 8 bases are shared with TRBD1. Germline values: CDR1 MNHNY, CDR2 SVGAGI (reference sequence). V was pared by 6 bases and J by 5 bases, with 9 bases of the junction left unmatched. CDR3 length: 14 residues.

The chain carries TRBV3-1 (or the pseudogene TRBV3-2) and TRBJ1-6, with D hard to call. The germline gives CDR1 LGHDT, CDR2 YNNKEL (reference sequence). V lost 3 bases, J lost 6 bases, and 3 bases lay in between. The CDR3 has 12 residues. The CDR3 DNA reads as TGTGCCAGCAGCCATCTTAATTCACCCCTCCACTTT. Its translation: CASSHLNSPLHF.